One sample yielded the 20 T cell receptor beta chains listed below, sequenced in a study of early T cells in non-severe SARS-CoV-2 infection. TCRdb reanalysed the 5' RACE reads using MiXCR and keeps one entry per CDR3 protein. The top ten clones hold more than 3.5% of a sample with around 26,000 distinct CDR3 sequences, 4.5% to 6% of them seen once. The sequencing input was whole blood. Receptors were obtained from an adult who was a healthcare worker with PCR-confirmed SARS-CoV-2 infection or an uninfected control (not recorded which).

This clonotype was observed at least ten times. The chain is built from TRBV5-1 and TRBJ2-2; D gene ambiguous. Per germline, CDR1 SGHRS and CDR2 YFSETQ. CDR3 length equals 15 residues. The V end was cut by 2 bases, the J end by 3 bases, with 11 bases between. The CDR3 coding sequence is TGCGCCAGCAGCTTCGCAGGTGGCGACACCGGGGAGCTGTTTTTT. Residues: CASSFAGGDTGELFF.

The V call is TRBV19, the J call TRBJ1-1; D is unresolved. The germline V gene encodes CDR1 LNHDA and CDR2 SQIVND (reference sequence). This CDR3 has 13 residues. V lost 3 bases and J 0 bases, leaving 5 bases between the germline ends. CDR3 amino acids: CASSIGVNTEAFF. The DNA of the CDR3 is TGTGCCAGTAGTATCGGGGTGAACACTGAAGCTTTCTTT.

This clonotype was detected many times. The genes are TRBV19 and TRBJ2-2, with D tentatively TRBD1 (6 bases). Germline V gene data show CDR1 as LNHDA and CDR2 as SQIVND (reference sequence). The CDR3 consists of 16 residues. The germline V and J ends were trimmed by 4 bases and 0 bases, with 12 bases remaining between them. The CDR3 loop reads CASSTQGPANTGELFF. In nucleotides, the CDR3 is TGTGCCAGTAGTACCCAGGGGCCAGCGAACACCGGGGAGCTGTTTTTT.

This clonotype was observed at least ten times. The gene calls are TRBV20-1 and TRBJ1-3; D is undetermined. The CDR3 is 11 amino acids. Germline V lookup: CDR1 DFQATT, CDR2 SNEGSKA (reference sequence). V was pared by 5 bases and J by 0 bases, with 2 bases between. CDR3 sequence (DNA): TGCAGTGCTGGCTCTGGAAACACCATATATTTT. Translating it yields CSAGSGNTIYF.

This clonotype was counted ten times or more. The V gene is TRBV25-1, the J gene TRBJ1-6; a possible D gene is TRBD1 (5 bases). Germline CDR1 and CDR2: MGHDK and SYGVNS. Trimming left V 7 bases short and J 16 bases short, with 14 bases between. The CDR3 covers 11 residues. The CDR3: CASTDGTSLHF. CDR3 sequence (DNA): TGTGCCAGCACCGACGGGACGTCGCTCCACTTT.

The V and J genes are TRBV7-2 and TRBJ1-6, with 7 nucleotides matching TRBD1. In germline, CDR1 is SGHTA, CDR2 FQGNSA. J gave up 7 bases and V 2 bases, and 2 bases lay outside the gene matches. The CDR3 has 14 amino acids. In nucleotides, the CDR3 is TGTGCCAGCAGCTTACAACAGGGGAATTCACCCCTCCACTTT. Residues: CASSLQQGNSPLHF.

This clonotype came up many times. The chain combines TRBV6-2 or TRBV6-3 with TRBJ1-2; D not certain. Between the trimmed V and J ends, which lost 3 bases and 2 bases, there was a span of 7 bases. Germline-derived CDR1 and CDR2 are MNHEY and SVGEGT. This CDR3 comprises 13 residues. CDR3 amino acids: CASSYTRNYGYTF. Written as DNA, the CDR3 is TGTGCCAGCAGTTATACCAGAAACTATGGCTACACCTTC.

This clonotype appeared many times. The rearrangement links TRBV11-2 to TRBJ1-3; D is perhaps TRBD1 (6 bases). V shed 5 bases and J shed 0 bases, with 11 bases lying between them. The CDR3 covers 15 residues. The germline CDR1 and CDR2 sequences are SGHAT and FQNNGV. CDR3 nucleotides: TGTGCCAGCAGCCCGGCGGGACACTCTGGAAACACCATATATTTT. It translates to CASSPAGHSGNTIYF.

The J gene is TRBJ2-3, the V gene TRBV4-3, with 14 bases aligning to TRBD2. Germline V gene lookup returns CDR1 LGHNA and CDR2 YSLEER. V dropped 0 bases and J dropped 6; count of bases not matched to a gene: 11. The CDR3 has 19 amino acids. CDR3 in DNA: TGCGCCAGCAGCCAAGATAGTGTGCGGACTAGCGGGGGGATGGATACGCAGTATTTT. It codes for CASSQDSVRTSGGMDTQYF.

This clonotype was recorded at least ten times. The V gene is TRBV11-2, the J gene TRBJ2-7; D is tentatively TRBD1 or TRBD2 (5 bases each). The V end lost 4 bases, the J end lost 2 bases, and 21 bases lay between the germline ends. The CDR3 runs to 17 residues. Germline V gene sequence: CDR1 SGHAT, CDR2 FQNNGV. CDR3 coding DNA: TGTGCCAGCAGCTCGGAACCGCCCGGGACGTTTCCCTACGAGCAGTACTTC. It encodes CASSSEPPGTFPYEQYF.

This clonotype appeared a few times. CDR3 sequence: CASTLRGNLNSPLHF. The CDR3 DNA follows: TGTGCCAGCACCCTGCGGGGGAATTTGAATTCACCCCTCCACTTT. The chain joins TRBV11-2 to TRBJ1-6; D is perhaps TRBD1 (5 bases). There are 15 residues in the CDR3. The germline V gene encodes CDR1 SGHAT and CDR2 FQNNGV. V shed 7 bases and J shed 7 bases, with 17 bases lying between them. Drawing the rest from reference TRBV11-2 and TRBJ1-6, the complete variable domain is EAGVAQSPRYKIIEKRQSVAFWCNPISGHATLYWYQQILGQGPKLLIQFQNNGVVDDSQLPKDRFSAERLKGVDSTLKIQPAKLEDSAVYLCASTLRGNLNSPLHFGNGTRLTVT.

This clonotype was detected ten times or more. The chain combines TRBV5-1 with TRBJ1-5, with TRBD1 matching 7 bases. The CDR3 consists of 14 residues. Trimming removed 4 bases from V and 4 bases from J; junction bases left unmatched: 5. From germline, CDR1 is SGHRS and CDR2 YFSETQ. CDR3 loop: CASSRAGGNQPQHF. The CDR3 coding sequence is TGCGCCAGCAGCCGAGCAGGGGGTAATCAGCCCCAGCATTTT.

This clonotype was seen a handful of times. The chain uses TRBV3-1 and TRBJ2-3, with D perhaps matching TRBD2 (7 bases). V lost 3 bases to trimming and J lost 4 bases, with 17 bases between them. The CDR3 runs 16 residues. The germline gives CDR1 LGHDT, CDR2 YNNKEL (reference sequence). CDR3 coding DNA: TGTGCCAGCAGCCACGTAGGGGGGGGCTTGTCAGATACGCAGTATTTT. Translation: CASSHVGGGLSDTQYF.

The chain combines TRBV20-1 with TRBJ2-1; no firm D call. V lost 4 bases and J 4 bases, leaving 5 bases between the germline ends. CDR1 is DFQATT and CDR2 is SNEGSKA in the germline V gene (reference sequence). The CDR3 contains 11 residues. This CDR3 is CSANVYNEQFF. The CDR3 DNA sequence: TGCAGTGCTAATGTTTACAATGAGCAGTTCTTC.

This clonotype was observed at least ten times. The V gene is TRBV9, the J gene TRBJ2-3; no reliable D call. The CDR3 extends over 15 amino acids. V lost 0 bases to trimming and J lost 5 bases, with 13 bases between them. Germline CDR1 is SGDLS and CDR2 is YYNGEE. As DNA, the CDR3 is TGTGCCAGCAGCGTAGATCCTGGGTCCGGAGATACGCAGTATTTT. Its protein is CASSVDPGSGDTQYF.

The J gene is TRBJ2-3, the V gene TRBV18; TRBD2 might be the D (6 bases). CDR1 is KGHSH and CDR2 is LQKENI in the germline V gene. This CDR3 has 18 amino acids. V was trimmed by 3 bases and J by 6 bases, leaving 25 bases between them. The CDR3, as DNA: TGTGCCAGCTCACCCTTGCCCACCGGGACTTCGACTCCGGATACGCAGTATTTT. Translating gives CASSPLPTGTSTPDTQYF.

This clonotype came up many times. The chain joins TRBV7-6 to TRBJ2-7; TRBD1 matches 7 bases. The CDR3 contains 14 residues. J lost 0 bases, V lost 3 bases, and 2 bases had no gene match. The germline V gene encodes CDR1 SGHVS and CDR2 FNYEAQ. DNA of the CDR3: TGTGCCAGCAGCTTGACAGGGAGCTCCTACGAGCAGTACTTC. Translated, it gives CASSLTGSSYEQYF.

This clonotype showed up just a few times. The chain has TRBV30 and TRBJ1-4; weak D call: TRBD1 (6 bases). Germline CDR1 and CDR2: GTSNPN and SVGIG (reference sequence). The CDR3 length is 13 residues. Trimming took off 2 bases at V and 8 bases at J, with 12 bases between the two ends. In DNA form, the CDR3 reads TGTGCCTGGAGTTTTCAGGGGTTGGAAAAACTGTTTTTT. It translates to CAWSFQGLEKLFF.

This clonotype was recorded a few times. This chain links TRBV20-1 with TRBJ1-1; D gene uncertain. Germline V CDR1 and CDR2: DFQATT, SNEGSKA (reference sequence). Trimming removed 3 bases from V and 5 bases from J, with 19 bases in between. The CDR3 has 15 residues. Here the CDR3 reads CSASRPATTRTEAFF. The DNA for the CDR3 is TGCAGTGCTAGTCGCCCTGCTACAACGAGGACTGAAGCTTTCTTT.

This clonotype came up a few times. This chain connects TRBV6-6 to TRBJ1-2; D remains ambiguous. Germline V gene lookup returns CDR1 MNHNY and CDR2 SVGAGI (reference sequence). V lost 2 bases and J lost 6, with 10 bases in between. The length of the CDR3 is 13 residues. The CDR3 DNA follows: TGTGCCAGCAGTTACGGGGTATCGGATGGCTACACCTTC. Translation: CASSYGVSDGYTF.